Listed below are T cell receptor beta chains from one sample, sequenced in a study of siplizumab effects on memory and regulatory T cells. Which antigens these TCRs recognize remains unknown. The data were produced by immunoSEQ multiplex PCR, yet TCRdb's version contains in-frame clones alone and is incomplete. In the table there are roughly 9,900 clones, about 41% of which are singletons. Specimen: CFSE-low (dividing) CD4+ T cells sorted from an allogeneic mixed lymphocyte reaction. The receptors were gathered from a human donor in good health; the cells came from an allogeneic mixed lymphocyte reaction. Each CDR3 is given without its conserved first and last residue. The order of the fields is D gene, J gene, CDR3 length, V gene, CDR3 protein. A D gene is named only where the DNA matches it firmly.

>.|TRBJ2-1|14|TRBV15
ATSRDGAGRYNEQF
>.|TRBJ2-7|13|TRBV11-3
ASSHSGFPSYEQY
>.|TRBJ2-1|9|TRBV20-1
SARPARTQF
>.|TRBJ1-4|14|TRBV30
AWNHIRSTPVEKLF
>.|TRBJ2-5|12|TRBV30
AWSVGGITKHQY
>.|TRBJ2-4|11|TRBV5-5
ASSLGQQNIQY
>.|TRBJ2-7|11|TRBV27
ASRPGTSYEQY
>.|TRBJ1-5|13|TRBV27
ASSPLASSNQPQH
>TRBD1|TRBJ1-5|15|TRBV4-2
ASSDVWTGYSNQPQH
>TRBD2|TRBJ2-7|13|TRBV10-3
ASRPQGAGAYEQY
>.|TRBJ2-2|13|TRBV19
ASSTSVGNTGELF
>.|TRBJ2-5|13|TRBV19
ASSINQGMGETQY
>.|TRBJ1-5|12|TRBV30
AWSALGRNQPQH
>.|TRBJ1-4|11|TRBV5-4
ASSLGPNEKLF
>TRBD1|TRBJ1-2|12|TRBV6-5
ASRRDRGNYGYT